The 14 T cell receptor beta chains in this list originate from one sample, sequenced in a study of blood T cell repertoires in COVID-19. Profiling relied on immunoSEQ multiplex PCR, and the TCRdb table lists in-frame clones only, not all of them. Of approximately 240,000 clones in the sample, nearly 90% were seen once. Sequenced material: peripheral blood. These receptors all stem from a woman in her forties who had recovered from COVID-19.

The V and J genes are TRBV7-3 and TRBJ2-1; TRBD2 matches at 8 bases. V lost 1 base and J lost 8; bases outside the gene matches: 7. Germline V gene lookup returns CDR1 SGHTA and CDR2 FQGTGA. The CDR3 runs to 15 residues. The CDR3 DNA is TGTGCCAGCAGCTTAAGGTCGGGGGGGCTCGATGAGCAGTTCTTC. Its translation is CASSLRSGGLDEQFF.

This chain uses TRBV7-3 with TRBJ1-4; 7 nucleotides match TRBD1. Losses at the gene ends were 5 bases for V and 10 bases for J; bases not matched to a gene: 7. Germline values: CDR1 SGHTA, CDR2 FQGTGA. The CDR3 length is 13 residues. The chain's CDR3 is CASSTTGAGKLFF. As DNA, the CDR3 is TGTGCCAGCAGCACAACAGGGGCGGGAAAACTGTTTTTT.

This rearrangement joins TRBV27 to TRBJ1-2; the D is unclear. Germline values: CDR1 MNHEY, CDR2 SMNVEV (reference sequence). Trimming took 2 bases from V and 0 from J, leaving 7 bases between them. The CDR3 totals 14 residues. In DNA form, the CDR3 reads TGTGCCAGCAGTTTAACGGGATCTAACTATGGCTACACCTTC. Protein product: CASSLTGSNYGYTF.

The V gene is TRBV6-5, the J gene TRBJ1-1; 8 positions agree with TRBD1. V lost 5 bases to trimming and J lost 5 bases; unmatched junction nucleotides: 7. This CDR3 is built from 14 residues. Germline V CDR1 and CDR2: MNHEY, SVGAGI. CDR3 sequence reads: CASSTQGVRTEAFF. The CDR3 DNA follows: TGTGCCAGCAGTACACAGGGGGTGAGAACTGAAGCTTTCTTT.

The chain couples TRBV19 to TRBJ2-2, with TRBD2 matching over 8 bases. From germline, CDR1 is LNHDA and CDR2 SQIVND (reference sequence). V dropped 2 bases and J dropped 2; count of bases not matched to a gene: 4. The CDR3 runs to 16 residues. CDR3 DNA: TGTGCCAGTAGTATAAGGACTAGCTTTAACACCGGGGAGCTGTTTTTT. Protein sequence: CASSIRTSFNTGELFF.

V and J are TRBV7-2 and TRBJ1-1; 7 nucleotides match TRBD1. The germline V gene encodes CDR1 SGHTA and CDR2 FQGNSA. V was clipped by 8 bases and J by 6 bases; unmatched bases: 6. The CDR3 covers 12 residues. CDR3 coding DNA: TGTGCCAGCCGCCTACAGGGGTCTGAAGCTTTCTTT. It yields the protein CASRLQGSEAFF.

The CDR3 loop is CASSQDSGPRGTGELFF. The CDR3 DNA is TGTGCCAGCAGCCAAGATAGCGGGCCCCGGGGCACCGGGGAGCTGTTTTTT. The chain links TRBV4-2 to TRBJ2-2; 7 bases match TRBD2. J was trimmed by 4 bases and V by 0 bases; bases with no gene match: 8. Germline CDR1 LGHNA, CDR2 YNFKEQ. The CDR3 spans 17 residues.

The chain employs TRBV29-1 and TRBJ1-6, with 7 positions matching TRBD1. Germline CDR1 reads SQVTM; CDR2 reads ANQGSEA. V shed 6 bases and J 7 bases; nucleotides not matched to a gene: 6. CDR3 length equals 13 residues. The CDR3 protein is CSVSRDRNSPLHF. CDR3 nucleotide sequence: TGCAGCGTCTCCCGGGACAGAAATTCACCCCTCCACTTT.

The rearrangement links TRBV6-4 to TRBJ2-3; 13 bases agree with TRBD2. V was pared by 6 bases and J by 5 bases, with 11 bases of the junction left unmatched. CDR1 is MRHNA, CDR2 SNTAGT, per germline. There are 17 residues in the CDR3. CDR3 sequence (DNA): TGTGCCAGCAGCCCTACTAGCGGGGGGGCCCTTAGAGATACGCAGTATTTT. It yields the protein CASSPTSGGALRDTQYF.

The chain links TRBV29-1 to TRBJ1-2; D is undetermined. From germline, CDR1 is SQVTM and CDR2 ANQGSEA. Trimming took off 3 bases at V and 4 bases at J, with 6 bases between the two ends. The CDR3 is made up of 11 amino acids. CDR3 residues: CSVDPGYGYTF. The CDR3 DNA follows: TGCAGCGTTGACCCGGGCTATGGCTACACCTTC.

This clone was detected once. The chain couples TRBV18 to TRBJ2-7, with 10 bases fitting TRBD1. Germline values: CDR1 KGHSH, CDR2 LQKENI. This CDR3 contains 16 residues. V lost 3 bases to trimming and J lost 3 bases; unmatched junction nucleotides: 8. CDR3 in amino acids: CASSPTMTGGFYEQYF. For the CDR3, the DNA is TGTGCCAGCTCACCCACCATGACAGGGGGCTTCTACGAGCAGTACTTC. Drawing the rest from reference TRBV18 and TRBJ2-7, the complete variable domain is NAGVMQNPRHLVRRRGQEARLRCSPMKGHSHVYWYRQLPEEGLKFMVYLQKENIIDESGMPKERFSAEFPKEGPSILRIQQVVRGDSAAYFCASSPTMTGGFYEQYFGPGTRLTVT.

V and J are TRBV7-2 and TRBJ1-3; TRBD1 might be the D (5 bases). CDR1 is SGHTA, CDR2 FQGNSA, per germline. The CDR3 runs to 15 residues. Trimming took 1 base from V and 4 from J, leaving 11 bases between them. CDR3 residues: CASSLGAGRGNTIYF. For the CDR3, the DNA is TGTGCCAGCAGCTTAGGGGCGGGACGGGGAAACACCATATATTTT.

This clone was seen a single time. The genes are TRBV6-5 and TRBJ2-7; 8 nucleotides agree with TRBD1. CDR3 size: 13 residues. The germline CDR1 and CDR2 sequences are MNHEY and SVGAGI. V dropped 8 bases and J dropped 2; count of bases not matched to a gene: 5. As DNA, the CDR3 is TGTGCCAGCGAACGGACAGGGACCTACGAGCAGTACTTC. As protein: CASERTGTYEQYF.

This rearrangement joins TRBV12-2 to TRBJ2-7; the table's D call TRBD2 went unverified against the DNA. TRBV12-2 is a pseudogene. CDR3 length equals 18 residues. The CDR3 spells CASRLYPTSGHRLYEQYF. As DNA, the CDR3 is TGTGCAAGTCGCTTGTATCCCACTAGTGGGCACCGGCTCTACGAGCAGTACTTC.